These 2 T cell receptor beta chains came from one sample sequenced in a study of T cell repertoires in cytomegalovirus infection. Using its own MiXCR run on the reads, TCRdb lists one record per CDR3 protein. This sample carries about 180,000 distinct CDR3 sequences, roughly a sixth of them seen once, and the ten largest clones take under 30%. The specimen was CD8+ T cells from PBMCs. Receptors originate from a human donor in good health (CMV status not recorded). Some clones in this sample may be carry-over from other donors' samples.

There are a few counts of this clonotype. The rearrangement uses TRBV12-3 or TRBV12-4 and TRBJ1-2, with 9 bases aligning to TRBD1. This CDR3 has 13 residues. V gave up 10 bases and J gave up 13 bases; unmatched junction bases: 16. CDR3 sequence: CATRETGGGNGTF. Here the CDR3 DNA reads TGTGCCACCAGGGAAACAGGGGGCGGCAATGGCACCTTC.

This clonotype occurred a few times. The gene calls are TRBV4-1 and TRBJ2-7, with D possibly matching TRBD2 (7 bases). This CDR3 spans 17 amino acids. Germline V gene data show CDR1 as MGHRA and CDR2 as YSYEKL. V was cut by 3 bases and J by 3 bases, with 21 bases left in between. Here the CDR3 DNA reads TGCGCCAGCAGCCACCTAGGGGAGGGGGTAATCCTCTACGAGCAGTACTTC. It specifies CASSHLGEGVILYEQYF.